Following are 29 T cell receptor beta chains from one sample sequenced in a study of T cells in Graves' hyperthyroidism and ophthalmopathy. From RNA transcripts, TCR beta CDR3 regions were amplified. Using the HTBI primer set, a first-round RT-PCR was run on the TCR CDR3. Each CDR3 protein gets one entry after TCRdb re-called the multiplex PCR reads with MiXCR. The repertoire includes under 800,000 distinct CDR3 sequences, around 15% of them detected once, and 10% sits in the top ten. Specimen: blood. These receptors all come from a woman aged 18-29 years with Graves' hyperthyroidism.

This clonotype appeared many times. The chain couples TRBV9 to TRBJ1-2; D unresolved. Germline V gene data show CDR1 as SGDLS and CDR2 as YYNGEE. The germline V and J ends were trimmed by 4 bases and 3 bases, with 10 bases remaining between them. This CDR3 has 13 amino acids. The CDR3 loop is CASSTTSYYGYTF. The CDR3 nucleotides are TGTGCCAGCAGCACAACAAGCTACTATGGCTACACCTTC. The entire variable domain, with the rest obtained from reference TRBV9 and TRBJ1-2, is as follows: DSGVTQTPKHLITATGQRVTLRCSPRSGDLSVYWYQQSLDQGLQFLIQYYNGEERAKGNILERFSAQQFPDLHSELNLSSLELGDSALYFCASSTTSYYGYTFGSGTRLTVV.

This clonotype was seen ten or more times. V usage is TRBV9 and J usage is TRBJ1-1; weak D call: TRBD1 (5 bases). This CDR3 has 14 residues. Trimming removed 0 bases from V and 4 bases from J, with 10 bases in between. Germline-derived CDR1 and CDR2 are SGDLS and YYNGEE. The CDR3 nucleotides are TGTGCCAGCAGCGTAGTGAGCAGGGTCACTGAAGCTTTCTTT. Translating gives CASSVVSRVTEAFF.

As regards this clonotype: Since a much larger clone is just one base distant, this may be a read error. This CDR3 fails to terminate in the conserved phenylalanine or tryptophan, so it likely reflects a read error. V gene TRBV7-9 combines with J gene TRBJ2-3; TRBD2 might be the D (6 bases). This CDR3 contains 15 residues. CDR1 is SEHNR, CDR2 FQNEAQ, per germline (reference sequence). V was cut by 7 bases and J by 0 bases, with 14 bases left in between. The CDR3 bases are TGTGCCAGCACCAAACCTAGCGAAAGCACAGATACGCAGTATCTT. Its protein is CASTKPSESTDTQYL.

This chain links TRBV7-9 with TRBJ2-7; 7 nucleotides line up with TRBD2. Looked up from germline, CDR1 is SEHNR and CDR2 is FQNEAQ (reference sequence). After removal of 3 bases from V and 0 bases from J, the junction contained 5 bases not matched to a gene. The CDR3 has 15 residues. CDR3 sequence reads: CASSFAGAPSYEQYF. The CDR3, as DNA: TGTGCCAGCAGCTTTGCGGGAGCCCCCTCCTACGAGCAGTACTTC.

This clonotype occurred many times. This chain joins TRBV12-5 and TRBJ2-5, with 7 positions matching TRBD1. CDR1 and CDR2 from the germline V gene are LGHNT and FRNRAP. The ends lost 0 bases at V and 3 bases at J; junction bases unmatched: 16. The CDR3 has 19 amino acids. This CDR3 reads CASGLVAGFGTELKETQYF. The DNA of the CDR3 is TGTGCTAGTGGTTTGGTAGCCGGTTTCGGGACAGAACTCAAAGAGACCCAGTACTTC.

Comments on this clonotype: At one end the junction does not follow the germline gene, possibly because of a read error. The chain links TRBV14 to TRBJ2-3; D unclear. In germline, CDR1 is SGHDN, CDR2 FVKESK. This CDR3 has 11 amino acids. CDR3 sequence (DNA): TGTGCCGGCAGCCCCGGGCAAGCGCAGTATTTT. As protein: CAGSPGQAQYF.

This clonotype was counted only a few times. V usage is TRBV9 and J usage is TRBJ1-2; 7 bases fit TRBD1. The germline V gene has CDR1 SGDLS and CDR2 YYNGEE. The J segment lost 5 bases and the V segment lost 2 bases, leaving 9 bases of the junction unmatched. CDR3 length: 15 amino acids. CDR3 region: CASSVRDRSSYGYTF. As DNA, the CDR3 is TGTGCCAGCAGCGTTCGGGACAGAAGCTCTTATGGCTACACCTTC.

This clonotype was counted only a few times. A read error is possible here, since a much larger clone lies one base away. The chain carries TRBV30 and TRBJ2-7; D possibly uses TRBD1 or TRBD2 (5 bases each). The germline V gene has CDR1 GTSNPN and CDR2 SVGIG (reference sequence). CDR3 length: 14 residues. The CDR3: CAWGVPGSSYEQYF. The CDR3 DNA follows: TGTGCCTGGGGTGTTCCAGGGAGCTCCTACGAGCAGTACTTC.

This clonotype appeared many times. The genes are TRBV11-2 and TRBJ1-1; D call uncertain. CDR3 length equals 15 residues. Germline CDR1 is SGHAT and CDR2 is FQNNGV. V shed 3 bases and J shed 8 bases, with 19 bases lying between them. CDR3 amino acids: CASSFDTPPGYEAFF. The CDR3 coding sequence is TGTGCCAGCAGCTTCGACACCCCCCCAGGTTACGAAGCTTTCTTT.

This clonotype occurred many times. The chain is built from TRBV11-2 and TRBJ2-1, with no clear D. Trimming shortened V by 3 bases and J by 0 bases, and 18 bases separated the two germline ends. Germline V lookup: CDR1 SGHAT, CDR2 FQNNGV. The CDR3 consists of 18 residues. Written as DNA, the CDR3 is TGTGCCAGCAGCTTCAGGACGCCCAGAGTCCCCTCCTACAATGAGCAGTTCTTC. It yields the protein CASSFRTPRVPSYNEQFF. Full variable domain (missing parts from reference TRBV11-2 and TRBJ2-1): EAGVAQSPRYKIIEKRQSVAFWCNPISGHATLYWYQQILGQGPKLLIQFQNNGVVDDSQLPKDRFSAERLKGVDSTLKIQPAKLEDSAVYLCASSFRTPRVPSYNEQFFGPGTRLTVL.

The sample holds a few counts of this clonotype. The chain recombines TRBV18 with TRBJ2-1; 9 nucleotides agree with TRBD2. Germline assignment: CDR1 KGHSH and CDR2 LQKENI. The CDR3 runs to 18 residues. V shed 4 bases, J shed 0 bases, and the junction held 10 bases outside the gene matches. The DNA of the CDR3 is TGTGCCAGCTCACAATTAGCGGGAGTCCTTAGCTCCTACAATGAGCAGTTCTTC. Protein: CASSQLAGVLSSYNEQFF.

This clonotype was seen many times. The CDR3 sequence is CASSLPQGMNQPQHF. The CDR3 DNA follows: TGTGCCAGCAGTTTGCCCCAGGGAATGAATCAGCCCCAGCATTTT. This sequence joins TRBV28 and TRBJ1-5, with D possibly TRBD1 on 5 matching bases. This CDR3 is 15 amino acids long. Germline V gene sequence: CDR1 MDHEN, CDR2 SYDVKM. Trimming pared 3 bases from V and 4 bases from J, leaving 13 bases between.

The rearrangement joins TRBV11-2 to TRBJ2-1; 10 bases agree with TRBD2. Looked up from germline, CDR1 is SGHAT and CDR2 is FQNNGV. The CDR3 runs 16 residues. J lost 8 bases, V lost 1 base, and 8 bases had no gene match. CDR3 DNA sequence: TGTGCCAGCAGCTTAGGGCCTAGCGGGAGAGTCGATGAGCAGTTCTTC. This sequence encodes CASSLGPSGRVDEQFF.

V is TRBV29-1 and J is TRBJ2-5; 16 nucleotides line up with TRBD2. The CDR3 consists of 17 residues. The germline V gene encodes CDR1 SQVTM and CDR2 ANQGSEA. The junction had 7 bases not matched to a gene; V was cut back by 5 bases and J by 1 base. CDR3 bases: TGCAGCGTTCCCGGGACTAGCGGGAGGGGGACCCAAGAGACCCAGTACTTC. Translated, it gives CSVPGTSGRGTQETQYF.

This clonotype was detected ten times or more. The chain has TRBV20-1 and TRBJ2-1, with 7 bases matching TRBD1. The CDR3 spans 14 residues. With V trimmed by 6 bases and J by 5 bases, 10 bases remained unmatched. CDR1 and CDR2 (germline): DFQATT, SNEGSKA (reference sequence). The CDR3 DNA reads as TGCAGTGCCTGGTTAGACAGGGCGAACAATGAGCAGTTCTTC. This sequence encodes CSAWLDRANNEQFF.

This clonotype was detected a few times. The J gene is TRBJ1-1, the V gene TRBV5-1; 8 positions agree with TRBD1. The CDR3 covers 17 residues. Germline lookup yields CDR1 SGHRS and CDR2 YFSETQ. The V and J ends lost 3 bases and 0 bases, in that order; junction bases with no gene match: 10. The CDR3 nucleotides are TGCGCCAGCAGCTCTTTATCCAGGGGGCGATTGAACACTGAAGCTTTCTTT. It codes for CASSSLSRGRLNTEAFF.

The sample holds a few counts of this clonotype. The V and J genes are TRBV14 and TRBJ2-5; D unresolved. Germline lookup yields CDR1 SGHDN and CDR2 FVKESK. The CDR3 totals 14 residues. V lost 3 bases, J lost 0 bases, and 8 bases lay in between. The CDR3 reads CASSHIMYQETQYF. CDR3 DNA: TGTGCCAGCAGCCATATAATGTACCAAGAGACCCAGTACTTC.

This clonotype was detected ten times or more. This sequence joins TRBV7-9 and TRBJ2-7; the match to TRBD1 covers 7 bases. This CDR3 contains 13 residues. Trimming cost V 4 bases and J 3 bases; bases outside gene matches: 3. Germline loops: CDR1 SEHNR, CDR2 FQNEAQ (reference sequence). The CDR3 nucleotides are TGTGCCAGCAGCTCCGGGACAGTCTACGAGCAGTACTTC. Its protein is CASSSGTVYEQYF.

This clonotype was seen repeatedly, ten times or more. In DNA form, the CDR3 reads TGCGCCAGCAGCCAAGGCCCCGCTCGCGCGGGAGGGCGGGATGAGCAGTTCTTC. This translates into CASSQGPARAGGRDEQFF. The chain couples TRBV4-1 to TRBJ2-1, with 9 nucleotides matching TRBD2. This CDR3 comprises 18 residues. V lost 1 base and J lost 8; bases outside the gene matches: 15. Germline CDR1 MGHRA, CDR2 YSYEKL.

V and J are TRBV30 and TRBJ2-2, with D unresolved. CDR3 length: 14 residues. V was cut by 3 bases and J by 3 bases, with 11 bases left in between. CDR1 and CDR2 (germline): GTSNPN, SVGIG (reference sequence). The CDR3 loop reads CAWRIETYTGELFF. For the CDR3, the DNA is TGTGCCTGGAGAATCGAGACTTACACCGGGGAGCTGTTTTTT.

In its sample, this clonotype was seen many times. The rearrangement links TRBV7-6 to TRBJ2-5; tentatively, D is TRBD1 (5 bases). Looked up from germline, CDR1 is SGHVS and CDR2 is FNYEAQ. CDR3 size: 15 residues. Trimming removed 0 bases at V and 1 base at J, with 9 bases between. CDR3 in amino acids: CASSLAGDPQETQYF. Written as DNA, the CDR3 is TGTGCCAGCAGCTTAGCAGGGGATCCCCAAGAGACCCAGTACTTC.

Of note for this clonotype: A much more abundant neighbour one base away suggests this may be a read error. CDR3 DNA: TGTGCCAGCAGTTTTGGGCTCCACCTAGGACAGGGTGGAGATACGCAGTATTTT. This sequence encodes CASSFGLHLGQGGDTQYF. The chain carries TRBV27 and TRBJ2-3; TRBD1 aligns across 8 bases. CDR1 MNHEY and CDR2 SMNVEV come from the germline V gene (reference sequence). The ends lost 3 bases at V and 5 bases at J; junction bases unmatched: 16. This CDR3 is built from 18 residues.

This clonotype has ten or more counts. V usage is TRBV2 and J usage is TRBJ2-1; the D is unclear. V shed 3 bases and J shed 5 bases, with 8 bases lying between them. The CDR3 sequence is 13 residues long. CDR1 SNHLY and CDR2 FYNNEI come from the germline V gene. The DNA for the CDR3 is TGTGCCAGCAGTGATGGTTTAGACAATGAGCAGTTCTTC. It codes for CASSDGLDNEQFF.

This chain connects TRBV6-5 to TRBJ1-1; no clear D. The germline gives CDR1 MNHEY, CDR2 SVGAGI. The CDR3 runs to 14 residues. V lost 2 bases and J 3 bases, leaving 10 bases between the germline ends. The CDR3 loop is CASSYGVADTEAFF. The CDR3, as DNA: TGTGCCAGCAGTTACGGGGTAGCTGACACTGAAGCTTTCTTT.

This clonotype showed up many times. The CDR3 DNA follows: TGTGCCAGCAGTGATCTGGGACTAGCGGGAGGTCGAGGGAATGAGCAGTTCTTC. Amino acids: CASSDLGLAGGRGNEQFF. This sequence joins TRBV2 and TRBJ2-1; the match to TRBD2 covers 15 bases. CDR3 length: 18 residues. With V trimmed by 3 bases and J by 7 bases, 10 bases remained unmatched. Per the germline V gene, CDR1 is SNHLY and CDR2 is FYNNEI. The full variable domain, with the rest looked up from reference TRBV2 and TRBJ2-1, is EPEVTQTPSHQVTQMGQEVILRCVPISNHLYFYWYRQILGQKVEFLVSFYNNEISEKSEIFDDQFSVERPDGSNFTLKIRSTKLEDSAMYFCASSDLGLAGGRGNEQFFGPGTRLTVL.

CDR3 DNA sequence: TGTGCCACCAGTGACAGGGGGCCCACCTACGAGCAGTACTTC. It encodes CATSDRGPTYEQYF. This sequence joins TRBV24-1 and TRBJ2-7; 8 nucleotides line up with TRBD1. This CDR3 region has 14 residues. CDR1 and CDR2 (germline): KGHDR, SFDVKD. The V and J ends lost 4 bases and 2 bases, in that order; junction bases with no gene match: 3.

The chain combines TRBV5-4 with TRBJ2-7; D is possibly TRBD1 or TRBD2 (5 bases each). This CDR3 is built from 14 residues. The V end was cut by 4 bases, the J end by 2 bases, with 13 bases between. Germline V gene lookup returns CDR1 SGHNT and CDR2 YYREEE (reference sequence). The CDR3 nucleotides read TGTGCCAGCAGCATCCGGGACCGGCCCTACGAGCAGTACTTC. This codes for CASSIRDRPYEQYF.

This clonotype was counted at least ten times. V usage is TRBV7-9 and J usage is TRBJ2-4, with TRBD1 matching over 10 bases. The CDR3 runs to 18 residues. Germline V CDR1 and CDR2: SEHNR, FQNEAQ (reference sequence). V gave up 3 bases and J gave up 0 bases; unmatched junction bases: 8. As DNA, the CDR3 is TGTGCCAGCAGCTTCATCCCCGGGACAGGGGTAGCCAAAAACATTCAGTACTTC. Amino acids: CASSFIPGTGVAKNIQYF.

This clonotype has only a few counts. This sequence joins TRBV7-9 and TRBJ1-1; D is perhaps TRBD1 (5 bases). Germline values: CDR1 SEHNR, CDR2 FQNEAQ (reference sequence). The V end was cut by 5 bases, the J end by 1 base, with 14 bases between. This CDR3 has 15 residues. The CDR3 sequence is CASSQGGARNTEAFF. The CDR3 coding sequence is TGTGCCAGCAGCCAAGGAGGGGCTCGGAACACTGAAGCTTTCTTT.